This entry features one T cell receptor beta chain sequence. What it binds is unknown. This sample is part of a study of OX40 agonist ivuxolimab in advanced cancers. The study's findings and limits: By week 6 at 0.1 to 3.0 mg/kg, blood CD4+ and CD8+ T cells had expanded clonally.

Sequencing was performed with immunoSEQ multiplex PCR; in TCRdb, only in-frame clones are kept and a portion is missing. The top ten hold over 9.5% of the sample, which has approximately 69,000 clones, around 90% seen once. The CDR3 runs 14 residues. Trimming shortened V by 5 bases and J by 4 bases, and 11 bases separated the two germline ends. Per the germline V gene, CDR1 is LNHDA and CDR2 is SQIVND (reference sequence). This clonotype was sampled from an adult with an advanced solid tumor such as melanoma, head and neck, liver or kidney cancer. V usage is TRBV19 and J usage is TRBJ2-2; D is perhaps TRBD1 (6 bases). This specimen was CD4+ or CD8+ T cells sorted from blood, taken in a trial of the OX40 agonist ivuxolimab. The CDR3 is CASSVTGTTGELFF. CDR3 nucleotides: TGTGCCAGTAGTGTCACAGGGACCACCGGGGAGCTGTTTTTT.